Below, 24 T cell receptor beta chains from the same sample are listed, as sequenced in a study of T cells in localized non-small cell lung cancer (dated by TCRdb to about 2020). Receptors were amplified or captured by the immunoSEQ multiplex PCR assay. In its TCRdb copy, this immuneACCESS table keeps in-frame sequences only and misses some clones. Where compared with another copy, unresolved V genes explain less than half of these, and the others have no known cause. The sample includes almost 8,500 clones, with nearly 60% observed a single time. Jointly, the top ten make up 8% of the sample. Sequenced here: lymph node tissue, sampled before any cancer treatment. Source of these receptors: a male donor aged 60 or over with stage I squamous cell lung carcinoma.

This chain uses TRBV10-3 with TRBJ2-1, with a tentative D call TRBD1 (5 bases). Germline CDR1 and CDR2: ENHRY and SYGVKD. V was clipped by 2 bases and J by 9 bases, with 8 bases between them. The CDR3 runs 12 residues. In DNA form, the CDR3 reads TGTGCCATCAGTGAGACCACAGGTGAGCAGTTCTTC. Protein: CAISETTGEQFF.

This clone has a handful of counts. V and J are TRBV1 and TRBJ2-7. TRBV1 is a documented pseudogene. The length of the CDR3 is 17 residues. CDR3 amino acids: CASSQSRPGKVLYEQYF. CDR3 DNA: TGCGCCAGCAGCCAATCAAGGCCGGGCAAAGTTCTCTACGAGCAGTACTTC.

This clone is classed as medium-sized (0.01 to 0.1%). For the CDR3, the DNA is TGTGCCAGCAGCTTAGGAGAAGGGTCAGGCTCCTACGAGCAGTACTTC. Protein sequence: CASSLGEGSGSYEQYF. The chain carries TRBV11-3 and TRBJ2-7; D is uncertain. Trimming stripped 1 base from V and 0 bases from J, with 13 bases between. Per germline, CDR1 SGHNT and CDR2 YENEEA. The CDR3 extends over 16 amino acids.

V usage is TRBV19 and J usage is TRBJ1-1, with 10 bases lining up with TRBD1. Trimming removed 1 base from V and 0 bases from J; junction bases left unmatched: 2. The V gene's germline CDR1 is LNHDA and CDR2 SQIVND (reference sequence). The CDR3 runs to 16 residues. The CDR3 sequence: CASSIGGTGVNTEAFF. CDR3 coding DNA: TGTGCCAGTAGTATAGGGGGGACAGGGGTGAACACTGAAGCTTTCTTT.

This clone was detected only a few times. CDR3: CASSLWDRGLFSNQPQHF. In nucleotides, the CDR3 is TGTGCCAGCAGCTTATGGGACAGGGGGCTCTTTAGCAATCAGCCCCAGCATTTT. The rearrangement joins TRBV11-3 to TRBJ1-5, with 12 nucleotides matching TRBD1. V lost 2 bases, J lost 0 bases, and 5 bases stayed unmatched. Germline V gene data show CDR1 as SGHNT and CDR2 as YENEEA. This CDR3 has 18 residues.

V gene TRBV28 combines with J gene TRBJ2-7, with a possible D match to TRBD2 (6 bases). Germline V CDR1 and CDR2: MDHEN, SYDVKM. The V gene lost 7 bases and the J gene lost 11 bases, with 24 bases spanning the gap. The CDR3 loop spans 14 amino acids. CDR3 nucleotides: TGTGCCAGCAACCCGGGAGAGGGTTCATACGGGGAGTACTTC. Translated, it gives CASNPGEGSYGEYF.

This clone showed up just a few times. The chain employs TRBV6-8 and TRBJ1-1; D might be TRBD1 (6 bases). Germline assignment: CDR1 MNHGY and CDR2 SAAAGT. The CDR3 length is 14 residues. V lost 4 bases and J lost 4, with 13 bases in between. CDR3 in DNA: TGTGCCAGCAGTTTTAATACAGGGTTCACTGAAGCTTTCTTT. Translating gives CASSFNTGFTEAFF.

This clone was recorded once. The rearrangement links TRBV30 to TRBJ1-2; D gene ambiguous. The CDR3 totals 11 residues. From germline, CDR1 is GTSNPN and CDR2 SVGIG (reference sequence). Trimming left V 0 bases short and J 8 bases short, with 7 bases between. The CDR3 nucleotides read TGTGCCTGGAGTGTACTCGTGGGCTACACCTTC. Residues: CAWSVLVGYTF.

The V call is TRBV1, the J call TRBJ1-2. TRBV1 is a documented pseudogene. The CDR3 consists of 13 residues. The CDR3 protein is CTSSQGVELGYTF. In nucleotides, the CDR3 is TGCACCAGCAGCCAAGGGGTCGAGCTAGGCTACACCTTC.

The chain couples TRBV29-1 to TRBJ1-1, with TRBD1 identical over 7 bases. Germline-derived CDR1 and CDR2 are SQVTM and ANQGSEA. The CDR3 has 13 residues. Germline trimming cut 7 bases from V and 0 bases from J; bases unmatched to any gene: 5. This CDR3 is CSARQGLNTEAFF. The CDR3, as DNA: TGCAGCGCCCGACAGGGCTTGAACACTGAAGCTTTCTTT.

V usage is TRBV28 and J usage is TRBJ1-2; D remains unclear. V was clipped by 4 bases and J by 5 bases, with 8 bases between them. The CDR3 is 12 residues long. Germline lookup yields CDR1 MDHEN and CDR2 SYDVKM. CDR3 coding DNA: TGTGCCAGCAGTTCCGATTTGTATGGCTACACCTTC. This codes for CASSSDLYGYTF.

This CDR3 is CASTPTGPLTYEQYF. The CDR3 DNA sequence: TGTGCCAGCACGCCAACGGGGCCCCTCACCTACGAGCAGTACTTC. The chain combines TRBV6-8 with TRBJ2-7; either TRBD1 or TRBD2 may supply D (5 bases each). This CDR3 has 15 amino acids. In germline, CDR1 is MNHGY, CDR2 SAAAGT. Deletions cut 7 bases from V and 2 bases from J, with 18 bases between.

This chain's CDR3 is CASSESWDRFKGNQPQHF. CDR3 DNA sequence: TGTGCCAGCAGTGAATCTTGGGACAGGTTCAAGGGGAATCAGCCCCAGCATTTT. This rearrangement joins TRBV2 to TRBJ1-5, with 8 positions matching TRBD1. V gave up 2 bases and J gave up 4 bases; unmatched junction bases: 13. CDR1 SNHLY and CDR2 FYNNEI come from the germline V gene. The CDR3 spans 18 residues.

This clone was observed a few times. V usage is TRBV11-3 and J usage is TRBJ2-2, with D possibly matching TRBD1 (5 bases). Trimming shortened V by 5 bases and J by 3 bases, and 13 bases separated the two germline ends. The CDR3 totals 15 residues. CDR1 SGHNT and CDR2 YENEEA come from the germline V gene. The chain's CDR3 is CASSPRVRDTGELFF. CDR3 nucleotides: TGTGCCAGCAGCCCGAGAGTCAGGGACACCGGGGAGCTGTTTTTT.

This clone was counted a few times. The rearrangement uses TRBV6-8 and TRBJ2-7; the match to TRBD2 covers 11 bases. V was pared by 3 bases and J by 5 bases, with 9 bases of the junction left unmatched. The CDR3 is 16 residues long. Per germline, CDR1 MNHGY and CDR2 SAAAGT. CDR3 sequence: CASSYGLSGRAHEQYF. CDR3 coding DNA: TGTGCCAGCAGTTATGGTCTTAGCGGGAGGGCCCACGAGCAGTACTTC.

This sequence joins TRBV28 and TRBJ2-3; the D is unclear. Germline V gives CDR1 MDHEN, CDR2 SYDVKM. V lost 6 bases and J 2 bases, leaving 9 bases between the germline ends. The CDR3 is 13 residues long. CDR3 region: CASSGEITDTQYF. CDR3 DNA sequence: TGTGCCAGCAGCGGCGAGATCACAGATACGCAGTATTTT.

The V gene is TRBV14, the J gene TRBJ1-1, with D hard to call. The CDR3 consists of 15 residues. Looked up from germline, CDR1 is SGHDN and CDR2 is FVKESK. Trimming removed 1 base at V and 0 bases at J, with 9 bases between. As DNA, the CDR3 is TGTGCCAGCAGCCAAGGGAACTTGATGAACACTGAAGCTTTCTTT. Translation: CASSQGNLMNTEAFF.

V usage is TRBV19 and J usage is TRBJ2-3; 9 bases align to TRBD2. CDR1 and CDR2 (germline): LNHDA, SQIVND (reference sequence). Trimming at V came to 4 bases and at J to 0 bases, leaving 2 bases not matched to a gene. This CDR3 spans 15 amino acids. The CDR3 DNA reads as TGTGCCAGTAGTAACGGACTAGCGAGCACAGATACGCAGTATTTT. This translates into CASSNGLASTDTQYF.

This clone was detected a few times. The chain combines TRBV6-8 with TRBJ2-7; D is unresolved. Between the trimmed V and J ends, which lost 2 bases and 3 bases, there was a span of 14 bases. Germline V CDR1 and CDR2: MNHGY, SAAAGT. CDR3 length: 15 amino acids. The CDR3 region is CASSYRDAVYYEQYF. In DNA, the CDR3 is TGTGCCAGCAGTTACCGAGACGCAGTATACTACGAGCAGTACTTC.

This CDR3 is CASSMQRTLSTDTQYF. The CDR3 DNA sequence: TGTGCCAGCAGTATGCAGCGGACCCTTAGCACAGATACGCAGTATTTT. The V call is TRBV28, the J call TRBJ2-3, with D possibly being TRBD2 (5 bases). V was trimmed by 5 bases and J by 0 bases, leaving 15 bases between them. There are 16 residues in the CDR3. The V gene's germline CDR1 is MDHEN and CDR2 SYDVKM.

As DNA, the CDR3 is TGCAGCGTTGGCGGGAGGACAGATACGCAGTATTTT. The encoded protein is CSVGGRTDTQYF. The chain couples TRBV29-1 to TRBJ2-3; 8 nucleotides align to TRBD2. This CDR3 is 12 amino acids long. After removal of 4 bases from V and 3 bases from J, the junction contained 0 bases not matched to a gene. Germline CDR1 is SQVTM and CDR2 is ANQGSEA.

The sample holds a few counts of this clone. V is TRBV15 and J is TRBJ2-3, with TRBD2 identical over 11 bases. After removal of 4 bases from V and 8 bases from J, the junction contained 5 bases not matched to a gene. CDR3 length equals 14 residues. CDR1 LNHNV and CDR2 YYDKDF come from the germline V gene (reference sequence). The DNA for the CDR3 is TGTGCCACCAGCATCCTAGCGGGAGGATCTACGCAGTATTTT. Protein product: CATSILAGGSTQYF.

The chain employs TRBV2 and TRBJ2-3; the D is unclear. With 4 bases removed from V and 0 bases from J, the gap between germline ends came to 8 bases. Germline CDR1 SNHLY, CDR2 FYNNEI. This CDR3 has 14 amino acids. DNA for the CDR3: TGTGCCAGCAGTGGTATGCTTAGCACAGATACGCAGTATTTT. It codes for CASSGMLSTDTQYF.

This clone was observed a handful of times. The CDR3 DNA is TGTGCCAGCAGCTTAGTCGGGTCGGCTCCCCCGAGGGAGCAGTTCTTC. Protein: CASSLVGSAPPREQFF. The V call is TRBV11-3, the J call TRBJ2-1; D is unclear. The CDR3 totals 16 residues. Germline lookup yields CDR1 SGHNT and CDR2 YENEEA. With 1 base removed from V and 10 bases from J, the gap between germline ends came to 20 bases.